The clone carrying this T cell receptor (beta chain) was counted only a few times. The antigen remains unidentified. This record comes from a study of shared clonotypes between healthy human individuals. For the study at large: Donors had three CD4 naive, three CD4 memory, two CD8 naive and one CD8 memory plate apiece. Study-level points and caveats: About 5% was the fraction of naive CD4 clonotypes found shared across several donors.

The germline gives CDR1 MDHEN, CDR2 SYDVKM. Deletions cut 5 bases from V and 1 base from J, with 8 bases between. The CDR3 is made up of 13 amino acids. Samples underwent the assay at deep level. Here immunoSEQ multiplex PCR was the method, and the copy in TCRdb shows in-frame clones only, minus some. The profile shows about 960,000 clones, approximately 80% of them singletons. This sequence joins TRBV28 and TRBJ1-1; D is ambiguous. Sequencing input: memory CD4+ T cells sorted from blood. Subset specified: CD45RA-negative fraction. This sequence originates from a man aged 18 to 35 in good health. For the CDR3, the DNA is TGTGCCAGCAGTCCTGCCGGGAACACTGAAGCTTTCTTT. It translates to CASSPAGNTEAFF. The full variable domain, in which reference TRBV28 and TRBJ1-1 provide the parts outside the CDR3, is DVKVTQSSRYLVKRTGEKVFLECVQDMDHENMFWYRQDPGLGLRLIYFSYDVKMKEKGDIPEGYSVSREKKERFSLILESASTNQTSMYLCASSPAGNTEAFFGQGTRLTVV.